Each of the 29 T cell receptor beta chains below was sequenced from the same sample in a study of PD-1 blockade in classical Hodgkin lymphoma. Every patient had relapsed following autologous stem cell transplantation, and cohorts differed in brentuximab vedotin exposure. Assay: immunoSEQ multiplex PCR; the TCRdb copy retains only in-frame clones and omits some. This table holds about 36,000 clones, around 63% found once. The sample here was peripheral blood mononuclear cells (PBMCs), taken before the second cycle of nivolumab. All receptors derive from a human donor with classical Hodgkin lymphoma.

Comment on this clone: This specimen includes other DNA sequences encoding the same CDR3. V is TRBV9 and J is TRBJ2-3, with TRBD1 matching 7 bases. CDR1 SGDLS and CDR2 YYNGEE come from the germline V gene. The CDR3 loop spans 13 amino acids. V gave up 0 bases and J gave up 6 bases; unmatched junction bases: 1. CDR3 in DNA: TGTGCCAGCAGCGTAGGAGGGGGCGATACGCAGTATTTT. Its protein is CASSVGGGDTQYF.

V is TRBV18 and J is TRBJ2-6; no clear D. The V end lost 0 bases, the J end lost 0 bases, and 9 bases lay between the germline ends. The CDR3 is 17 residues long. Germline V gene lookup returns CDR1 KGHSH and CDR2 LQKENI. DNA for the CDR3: TGTGCCAGCTCACCACCGTTTTCGACCTCTGGGGCCAACGTCCTGACTTTC. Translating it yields CASSPPFSTSGANVLTF.

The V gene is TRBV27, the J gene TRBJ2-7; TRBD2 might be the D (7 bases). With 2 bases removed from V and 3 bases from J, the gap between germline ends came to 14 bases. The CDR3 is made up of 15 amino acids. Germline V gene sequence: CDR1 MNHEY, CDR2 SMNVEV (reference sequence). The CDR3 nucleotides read TGTGCCAGCAGTTTACGACCGGGGGGCCACTACGAGCAGTACTTC. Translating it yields CASSLRPGGHYEQYF.

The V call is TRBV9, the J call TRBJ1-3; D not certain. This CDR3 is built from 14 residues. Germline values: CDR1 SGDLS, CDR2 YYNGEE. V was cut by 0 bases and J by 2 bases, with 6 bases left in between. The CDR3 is CASSVGLAGNTIYF. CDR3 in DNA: TGTGCCAGCAGCGTAGGGTTAGCTGGAAACACCATATATTTT.

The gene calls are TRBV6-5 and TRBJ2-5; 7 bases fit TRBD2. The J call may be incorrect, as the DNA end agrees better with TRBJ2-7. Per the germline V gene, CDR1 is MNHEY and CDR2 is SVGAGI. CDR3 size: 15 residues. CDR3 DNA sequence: TGTGCCAGCAGTTACTCGCGCGGGAGTTCCTACGAGCAGTACTTC. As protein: CASSYSRGSSYEQYF.

Here the CDR3 reads CASSLAGASYNEQFF. For the CDR3, the DNA is TGTGCCAGCAGCTTAGCTGGGGCCTCCTACAATGAGCAGTTCTTC. The chain recombines TRBV11-3 with TRBJ2-1, with a possible D match to TRBD1 (5 bases). Trimming took 1 base from V and 0 from J, leaving 7 bases between them. Germline assignment: CDR1 SGHNT and CDR2 YENEEA. The CDR3 runs to 15 residues.

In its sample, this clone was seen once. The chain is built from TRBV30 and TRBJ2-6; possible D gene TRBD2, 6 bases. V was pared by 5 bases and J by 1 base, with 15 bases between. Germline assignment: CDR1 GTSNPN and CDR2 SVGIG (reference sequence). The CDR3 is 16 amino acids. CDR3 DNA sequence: TGTGCCTGGTCCGACCCCGGGACTTCTGGGGCCAACGTCCTGACTTTC. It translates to CAWSDPGTSGANVLTF.

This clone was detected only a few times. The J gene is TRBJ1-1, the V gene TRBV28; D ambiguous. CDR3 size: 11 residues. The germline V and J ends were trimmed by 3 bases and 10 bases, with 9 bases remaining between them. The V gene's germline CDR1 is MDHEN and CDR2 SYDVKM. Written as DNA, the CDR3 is TGTGCCAGCAGTTTTCCGAGTCGAGCTTTCTTT. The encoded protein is CASSFPSRAFF.

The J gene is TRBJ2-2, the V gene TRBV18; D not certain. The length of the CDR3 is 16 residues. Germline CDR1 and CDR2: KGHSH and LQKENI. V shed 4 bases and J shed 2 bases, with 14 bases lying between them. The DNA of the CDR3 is TGTGCCAGCTCACTCTCGGCCGGCTCTAACACCGGGGAGCTGTTTTTT. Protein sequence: CASSLSAGSNTGELFF.

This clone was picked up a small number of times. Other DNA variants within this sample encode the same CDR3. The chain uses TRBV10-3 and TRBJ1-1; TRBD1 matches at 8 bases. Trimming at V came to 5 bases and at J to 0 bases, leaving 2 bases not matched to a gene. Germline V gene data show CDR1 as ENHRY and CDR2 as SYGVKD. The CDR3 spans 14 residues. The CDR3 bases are TGTGCCATCAGTCCGACAGGGGTGAACACTGAAGCTTTCTTT. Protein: CAISPTGVNTEAFF.

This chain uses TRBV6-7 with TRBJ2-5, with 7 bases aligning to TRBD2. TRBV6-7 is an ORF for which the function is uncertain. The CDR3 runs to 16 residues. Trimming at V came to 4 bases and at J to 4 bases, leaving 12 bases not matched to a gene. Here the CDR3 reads CASSSLAEKEGETQYF. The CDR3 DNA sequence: TGTGCCAGCAGTTCGCTAGCGGAGAAGGAGGGAGAGACCCAGTACTTC.

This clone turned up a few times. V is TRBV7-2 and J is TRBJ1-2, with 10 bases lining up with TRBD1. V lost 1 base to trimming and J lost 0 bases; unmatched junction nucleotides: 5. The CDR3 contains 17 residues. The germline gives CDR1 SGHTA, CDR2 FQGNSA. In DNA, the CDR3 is TGTGCCAGCAGCTTAGGAGGAGGGACAGGGGCTAACTATGGCTACACCTTC. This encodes CASSLGGGTGANYGYTF. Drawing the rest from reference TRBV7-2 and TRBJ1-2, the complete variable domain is GAGVSQSPSNKVTEKGKDVELRCDPISGHTALYWYRQSLGQGLEFLIYFQGNSAPDKSGLPSDRFSAERTGGSVSTLTIQRTQQEDSAVYLCASSLGGGTGANYGYTFGSGTRLTVV.

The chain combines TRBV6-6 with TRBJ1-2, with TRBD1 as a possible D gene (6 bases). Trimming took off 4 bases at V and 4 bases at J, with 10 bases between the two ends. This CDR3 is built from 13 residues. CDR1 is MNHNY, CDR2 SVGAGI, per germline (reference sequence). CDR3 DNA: TGTGCCAGCAGTTCCGGGACACGCTATGGCTACACCTTC. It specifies CASSSGTRYGYTF.

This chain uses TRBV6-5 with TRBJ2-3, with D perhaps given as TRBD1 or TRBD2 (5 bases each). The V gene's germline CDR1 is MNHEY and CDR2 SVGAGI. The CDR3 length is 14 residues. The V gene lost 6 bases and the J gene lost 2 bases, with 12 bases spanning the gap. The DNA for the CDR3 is TGTGCCAGCAGCCGGGACCGGGCCACAGATACGCAGTATTTT. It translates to CASSRDRATDTQYF.

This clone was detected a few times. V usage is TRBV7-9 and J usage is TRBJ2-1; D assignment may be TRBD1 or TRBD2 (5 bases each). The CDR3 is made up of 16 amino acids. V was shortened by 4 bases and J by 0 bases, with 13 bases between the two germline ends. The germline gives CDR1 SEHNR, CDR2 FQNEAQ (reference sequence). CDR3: CASSSRGLGSYNEQFF. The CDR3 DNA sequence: TGTGCCAGCAGCTCCCGGGGCCTTGGCTCCTACAATGAGCAGTTCTTC.

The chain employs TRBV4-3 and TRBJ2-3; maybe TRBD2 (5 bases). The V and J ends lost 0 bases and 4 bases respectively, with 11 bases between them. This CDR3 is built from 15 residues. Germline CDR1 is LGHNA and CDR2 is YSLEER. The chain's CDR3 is CASSQDTPGSDTQYF. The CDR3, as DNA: TGCGCCAGCAGCCAAGATACACCGGGGTCAGATACGCAGTATTTT.

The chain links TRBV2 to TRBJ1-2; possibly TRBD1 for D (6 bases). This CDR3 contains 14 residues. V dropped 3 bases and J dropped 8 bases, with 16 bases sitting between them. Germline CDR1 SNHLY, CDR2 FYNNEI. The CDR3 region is CASSESEGVRGYTF. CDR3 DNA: TGTGCCAGCAGTGAGTCGGAGGGGGTAAGGGGCTACACCTTC.

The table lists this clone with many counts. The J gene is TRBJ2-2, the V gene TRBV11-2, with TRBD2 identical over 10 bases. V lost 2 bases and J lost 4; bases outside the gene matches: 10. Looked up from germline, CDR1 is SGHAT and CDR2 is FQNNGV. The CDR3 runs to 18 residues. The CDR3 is CASSLTYSSGGITGELFF. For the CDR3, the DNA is TGTGCCAGCAGCTTAACCTATTCTAGCGGGGGTATCACCGGGGAGCTGTTTTTT.

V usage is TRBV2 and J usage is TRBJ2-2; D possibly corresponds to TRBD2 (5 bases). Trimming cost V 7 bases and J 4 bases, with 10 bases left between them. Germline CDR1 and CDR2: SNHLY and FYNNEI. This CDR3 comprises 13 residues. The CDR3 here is CASISRATGELFF. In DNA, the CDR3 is TGTGCCAGCATTTCGAGGGCCACCGGGGAGCTGTTTTTT.

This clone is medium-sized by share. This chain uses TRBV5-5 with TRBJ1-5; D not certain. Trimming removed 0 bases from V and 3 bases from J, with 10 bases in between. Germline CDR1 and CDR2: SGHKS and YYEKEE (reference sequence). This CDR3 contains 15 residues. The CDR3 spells CASSLARAPNQPQHF. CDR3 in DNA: TGTGCCAGCAGCTTGGCCCGGGCCCCCAATCAGCCCCAGCATTTT. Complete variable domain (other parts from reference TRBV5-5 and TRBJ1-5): DAGVTQSPTHLIKTRGQQVTLRCSPISGHKSVSWYQQVLGQGPQFIFQYYEKEERGRGNFPDRFSARQFPNYSSELNVNALLLGDSALYLCASSLARAPNQPQHFGDGTRLSIL.

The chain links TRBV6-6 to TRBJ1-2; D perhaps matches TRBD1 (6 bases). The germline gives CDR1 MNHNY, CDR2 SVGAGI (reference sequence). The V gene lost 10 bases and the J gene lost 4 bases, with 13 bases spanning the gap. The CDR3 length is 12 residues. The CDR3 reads CATGQPAYGYTF. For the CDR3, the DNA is TGTGCCACCGGACAGCCCGCCTATGGCTACACCTTC.

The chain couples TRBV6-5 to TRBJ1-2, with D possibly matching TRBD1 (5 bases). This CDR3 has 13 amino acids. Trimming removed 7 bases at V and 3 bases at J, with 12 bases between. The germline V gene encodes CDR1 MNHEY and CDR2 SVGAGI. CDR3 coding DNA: TGTGCCAGCACCACGGCAGGGTACTATGGCTACACCTTC. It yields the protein CASTTAGYYGYTF.

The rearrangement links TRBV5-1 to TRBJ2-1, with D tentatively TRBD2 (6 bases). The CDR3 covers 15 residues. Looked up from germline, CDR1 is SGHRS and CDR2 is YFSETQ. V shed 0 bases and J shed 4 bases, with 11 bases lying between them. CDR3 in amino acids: CASSLVAETYNEQFF. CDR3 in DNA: TGCGCCAGCAGCTTGGTAGCGGAAACGTACAATGAGCAGTTCTTC.

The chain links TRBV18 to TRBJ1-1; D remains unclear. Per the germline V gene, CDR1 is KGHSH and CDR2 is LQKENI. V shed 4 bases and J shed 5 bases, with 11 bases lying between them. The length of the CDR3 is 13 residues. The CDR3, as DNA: TGTGCCAGCTCACGTAACAGCGGTACTGAAGCTTTCTTT. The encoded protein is CASSRNSGTEAFF.

CDR3 region: CASSLQSGSGETQYF. CDR3 nucleotides: TGTGCCAGCAGCCTTCAAAGCGGGTCTGGGGAGACCCAGTACTTC. This chain links TRBV7-2 with TRBJ2-5, with TRBD2 as a possible D gene (6 bases). With 5 bases removed from V and 5 bases from J, the gap between germline ends came to 18 bases. The CDR3 is 15 amino acids. Per the germline V gene, CDR1 is SGHTA and CDR2 is FQGNSA.

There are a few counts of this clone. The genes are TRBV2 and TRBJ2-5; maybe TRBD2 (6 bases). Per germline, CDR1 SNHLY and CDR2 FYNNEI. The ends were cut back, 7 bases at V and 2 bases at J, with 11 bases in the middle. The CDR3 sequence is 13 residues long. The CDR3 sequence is CASNIAVQETQYF. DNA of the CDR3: TGTGCCAGCAATATAGCGGTACAAGAGACCCAGTACTTC.

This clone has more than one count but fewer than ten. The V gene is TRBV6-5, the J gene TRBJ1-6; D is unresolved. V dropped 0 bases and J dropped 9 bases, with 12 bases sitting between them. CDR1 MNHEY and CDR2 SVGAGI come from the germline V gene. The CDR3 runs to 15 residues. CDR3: CASSYSRRGVSPLHF. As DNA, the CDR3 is TGTGCCAGCAGTTACTCGAGACGTGGAGTTTCACCCCTCCACTTT.

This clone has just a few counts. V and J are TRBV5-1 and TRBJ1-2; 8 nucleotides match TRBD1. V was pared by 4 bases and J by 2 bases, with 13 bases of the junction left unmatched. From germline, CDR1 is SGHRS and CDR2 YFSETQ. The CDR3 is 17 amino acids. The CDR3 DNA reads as TGCGCCAGCAGCCTGACCGGGACCAGGGGGCGAAACTATGGCTACACCTTC. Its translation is CASSLTGTRGRNYGYTF.

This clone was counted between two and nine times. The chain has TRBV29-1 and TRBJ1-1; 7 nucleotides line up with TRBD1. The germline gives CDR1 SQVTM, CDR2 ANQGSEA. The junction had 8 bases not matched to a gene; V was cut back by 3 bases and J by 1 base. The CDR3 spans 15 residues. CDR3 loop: CSVDFPRTGNTEAFF. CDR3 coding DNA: TGCAGCGTTGACTTCCCCCGGACAGGGAACACTGAAGCTTTCTTT.